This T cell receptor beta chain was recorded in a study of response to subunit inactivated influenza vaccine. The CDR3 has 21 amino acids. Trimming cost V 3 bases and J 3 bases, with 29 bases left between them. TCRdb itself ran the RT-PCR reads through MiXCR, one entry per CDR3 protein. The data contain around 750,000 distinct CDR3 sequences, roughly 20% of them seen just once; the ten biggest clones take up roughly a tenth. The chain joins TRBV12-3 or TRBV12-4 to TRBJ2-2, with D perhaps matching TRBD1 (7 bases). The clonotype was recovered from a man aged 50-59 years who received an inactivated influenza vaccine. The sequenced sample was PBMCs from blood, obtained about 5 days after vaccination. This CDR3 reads CASSFSGILSGTERDTGELFF. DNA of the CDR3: TGTGCCAGCAGTTTTTCTGGTATATTATCGGGGACAGAGCGGGACACCGGGGAGCTGTTTTTT.